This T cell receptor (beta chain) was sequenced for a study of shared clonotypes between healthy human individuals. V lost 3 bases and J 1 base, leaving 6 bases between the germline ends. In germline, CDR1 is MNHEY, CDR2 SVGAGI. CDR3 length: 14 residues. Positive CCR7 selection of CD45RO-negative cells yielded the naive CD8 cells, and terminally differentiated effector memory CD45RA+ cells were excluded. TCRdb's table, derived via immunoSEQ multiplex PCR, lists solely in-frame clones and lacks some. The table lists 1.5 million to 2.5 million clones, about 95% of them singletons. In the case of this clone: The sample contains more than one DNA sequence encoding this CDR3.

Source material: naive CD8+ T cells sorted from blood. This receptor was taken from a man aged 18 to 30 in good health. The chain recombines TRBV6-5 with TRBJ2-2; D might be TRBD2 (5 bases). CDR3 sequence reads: CASSYGGNTGELFF. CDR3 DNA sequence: TGTGCCAGCAGTTATGGAGGGAACACCGGGGAGCTGTTTTTT.